Included here is one TCR beta chain sequence, with context. Its target is not known. TCRdb re-called the reads with MiXCR, one entry per CDR3 protein. The sample yields some 560,000 distinct CDR3 sequences, around 40% seen once. The data are from a study of T cell repertoires in cytomegalovirus infection. CDR1 is SEHNR and CDR2 is FQNEAQ in the germline V gene (reference sequence). V lost 4 bases, J lost 15 bases, and 16 bases lay in between. The CDR3 is 12 amino acids. The TCR comes from a human donor in good health (CMV status not recorded). Some clones in this sample may be carry-over from other donors' samples. The chain joins TRBV7-9 to TRBJ2-1; tentative D call: TRBD2 (6 bases). The sample in question was cultured PBMCs, obtained from culture after CMV antigen stimulation. CDR3 bases: TGTGCCAGCAGCTGGGGGGACCCACGGCCGTTCTTC. Translating gives CASSWGDPRPFF.